This T cell receptor (beta chain) was documented in a study of blood T cell repertoires in COVID-19 (dated by TCRdb to 2020 to 2021). Looking at the study overall: The collaborator samples originated in the United States, Italy and Spain and spanned the acute and convalescent phases of COVID-19. A freely available public database, intended as a resource for researchers studying the immune response to SARS-CoV-2, is where the repertoires were released. HLA class I and class II types, where available, came from metadata supplied by the sample provider rather than from assay-based typing. The material from the prospective study consisted of cDNA or gDNA derived from T cells, B-cell-depleted T cells, or PBMCs. Nearly every sample came with metadata listing a de-identified subject ID, COVID-19 status, age in years and sex. Deeply sampled blood TCRbeta repertoires from subjects exposed to, actively infected with, or recovered from COVID-19 were included in the dataset. Samples came from the ongoing ImmuneRACE study (first 160 participants) plus 1,254 subjects from 6 global collaborators. The paper's findings and limits, for the study overall: The amount of clinical and demographic metadata varied by source and participant and was provided uncurated.

The germline V gene encodes CDR1 DFQATT and CDR2 SNEGSKA (reference sequence). The CDR3 contains 11 residues, cysteine and phenylalanine counted. This entry keeps only the CDR3 DNA: 33 bases, framed from base 1. Deletion took 6 bases off V and 8 bases off J, with a span of 10 bases between the germline ends. TCRbeta CDR3 regions were amplified from genomic DNA by means of the immunoSEQ Assay, a bias-controlled multiplex PCR. The paper's processing steps were these. Nucleated cell counts per sample were estimated from amplification of reference gene primers within the assay. Sequence reads were collapsed and filtered to measure the absolute abundance of every unique TCRbeta CDR3 rearrangement. For each sample, productive Simpson clonality was calculated by taking the square root of Simpson's diversity index across productive rearrangements. TCRdb stores this immuneACCESS table with in-frame sequences only. Part of the clones is absent; in the studies checked, under half of the shortfall reflects unresolved V genes, and no reason is known for the rest. The V and J calls and clone size are taken from that table; D and trimming were inferred from the DNA. This sample gives 150,000 to 200,000 clones in total; over 60% of them show up just once. Together, the top ten hold about 25% of the sample.

Of note for this clone: The antigen it recognizes is unknown. Base-call qualities are not available, and no considerably larger clone is one nucleotide away.

Collaborating institutions collected whole blood in K2EDTA tubes following their own protocols. For TCRbeta analysis, collaborator samples were shipped as frozen whole blood, as isolated PBMCs, or as DNA extracted from either sample type. This TCR was recovered from a woman between 70 and 85 years old with acute or convalescent COVID-19. This sequence uses TRBV20-1 and TRBJ1-4, with a tentative D gene TRBD1 over 6 matching bases. The sequenced material came from peripheral blood. The CDR3 region has the sequence CSAPTGEKLFF. The DNA sequence is as follows: TGCAGTGCACCTACAGGGGAAAAACTGTTTTTT.